The rows below give T cell receptor beta chains drawn from one sample of a study of blood T cell repertoires in COVID-19. Profiling relied on immunoSEQ multiplex PCR, and the TCRdb table lists in-frame clones only, not all of them. The repertoire has some 260,000 clones, 88% of them found once; the top ten carry about 9.4%. Sequences were obtained from peripheral blood. The receptors originated from a woman aged 70-85 years with COVID-19, enrolled during active disease. Each CDR3 is given with its conserved first and last residue. The D gene is left open where the match is weak. Clone size is given for some rows only: seen once, a few or many times, or a class if the clone is expanded.

CDR3aa,CDR3nt,abundance,v_gene,j_gene,len,d_gene
CATSDRGRGRTEAFF,TGTGCCACCAGTGATAGGGGCAGGGGAAGGACTGAAGCTTTCTTT,.,TRBV24-1,TRBJ1-1,15,.
CASSLIHVHEQYF,TGTGCCAGCAGCTTAATACATGTCCACGAGCAGTACTTC,.,TRBV5-6,TRBJ2-7,13,.
CASSLGLAVLGEQYF,TGTGCCAGCAGCTTGGGACTAGCCGTTCTAGGGGAGCAGTACTTC,few,TRBV7-2,TRBJ2-7,15,TRBD2
CACTGQGAQPQHF,TGTGCCTGTACGGGACAGGGGGCTCAGCCCCAGCATTTT,.,TRBV30,TRBJ1-5,13,TRBD1
CASSSQGIDNQPQHF,TGTGCCAGCAGCAGCCAGGGGATTGACAATCAGCCCCAGCATTTT,.,TRBV3-1/TRBV3-2,TRBJ1-5,15,.
CATSDFRGPYNEQFF,TGTGCCACCAGTGATTTCAGGGGCCCCTACAATGAGCAGTTCTTC,.,TRBV24-1,TRBJ2-1,15,.
CASRKGGHEKLFF,TGTGCCAGCAGGAAGGGAGGGCATGAAAAACTGTTTTTT,.,TRBV5-4,TRBJ1-4,13,.
CASSLDPGGAGKTQYF,TGTGCCAGCAGCTTAGACCCCGGGGGGGCCGGGAAGACCCAGTACTTC,.,TRBV11-3,TRBJ2-5,16,TRBD2
CAISENRSNQPQHF,TGTGCCATCAGTGAGAACAGGAGCAATCAGCCCCAGCATTTT,.,TRBV10-3,TRBJ1-5,14,.
CASSLDGGQGAYEQYF,TGCGCCAGCAGCTTGGACGGTGGACAGGGGGCTTACGAGCAGTACTTC,.,TRBV5-1,TRBJ2-7,16,TRBD1
CASSEQLTSGSTDTQYF,TGTGCCAGCAGCGAACAGCTGACTAGCGGGAGCACAGATACGCAGTATTTT,once,TRBV11-3,TRBJ2-3,17,TRBD2
CASSDGTKETQYF,TGTGCCAGCAGTGACGGGACAAAAGAGACCCAGTACTTC,once,TRBV6-1,TRBJ2-5,13,.
CASIQTDRNTEAFF,TGTGCCAGCATCCAGACGGACAGGAACACTGAAGCTTTCTTT,once,TRBV7-9,TRBJ1-1,14,.
CASSWGDDRGHGYTF,TGCGCCAGCAGCTGGGGGGACGACAGGGGTCATGGCTACACCTTC,.,TRBV5-1,TRBJ1-2,15,TRBD1
CAISDNENLYNEQFF,TGTGCCATCAGTGACAACGAAAACCTATACAATGAGCAGTTCTTC,.,TRBV10-3,TRBJ2-1,15,.
CASSQGTANQPQHF,TGTGCCAGCAGCCAAGGGACAGCGAATCAGCCCCAGCATTTT,.,TRBV9,TRBJ1-5,14,TRBD1
CAWSQDSFPGNTIYF,TGTGCCTGGAGTCAGGACAGTTTTCCTGGAAACACCATATATTTT,few,TRBV30,TRBJ1-3,15,.
CASSQDSRTGGGYTF,TGTGCCAGCAGCCAAGATTCGAGGACAGGAGGTGGCTACACCTTC,.,TRBV3-1/TRBV3-2,TRBJ1-2,15,TRBD1
CATSREGGTGGYEQYF,TGTGCCACCAGCAGAGAAGGAGGGACAGGGGGCTACGAGCAGTACTTC,once,TRBV15,TRBJ2-7,16,TRBD1
CASSRQGYNQPQHF,TGTGCCAGCAGCAGACAGGGGTACAATCAGCCCCAGCATTTT,.,TRBV5-4,TRBJ1-5,14,TRBD1
CASSESRGQGGGTQYF,TGTGCCAGCAGTGAAAGCCGGGGACAGGGGGGAGGGACCCAGTACTTC,.,TRBV6-1,TRBJ2-5,16,TRBD1
CASSLQAIQETQYF,TGTGCCAGCAGCTTGCAGGCTATCCAAGAGACCCAGTACTTC,.,TRBV5-4,TRBJ2-5,14,.
CATSGDRAQETQYF,TGTGCCACCAGCGGGGACAGGGCCCAAGAGACCCAGTACTTC,.,TRBV15,TRBJ2-5,14,TRBD1
CSASSGQETQYF,TGCAGTGCTAGTTCAGGGCAGGAGACCCAGTACTTC,.,TRBV20-1,TRBJ2-5,12,.
CASSLGGGTELGYTF,TGTGCCAGCAGCTTAGGGGGCGGGACAGAATTGGGCTACACCTTC,.,TRBV7-6,TRBJ1-2,15,TRBD1
CASSNWRLPSNQPQHF,TGTGCCAGCAGCAATTGGCGACTGCCTAGCAATCAGCCCCAGCATTTT,once,TRBV21-1,TRBJ1-5,16,.
CASSDPMGAGRFNEQFF,TGTGCCAGCAGCGATCCAATGGGAGCGGGACGATTCAATGAGCAGTTCTTC,.,TRBV7-9,TRBJ2-1,17,TRBD2
CASSATGVANYGYTF,TGTGCCAGCAGTGCAACAGGGGTCGCTAACTATGGCTACACCTTC,.,TRBV27,TRBJ1-2,15,TRBD1
CASSQAPGTTLNGYTF,TGCGCCAGCAGCCAAGCCCCCGGGACAACCCTTAATGGCTACACCTTC,.,TRBV4-1,TRBJ1-2,16,.
CASSYSSLAVYNEQFF,TGTGCCAGCAGTTACTCTTCCCTAGCGGTCTACAATGAGCAGTTCTTC,.,TRBV6-2/TRBV6-3,TRBJ2-1,16,TRBD2
CASSDNRGSPLHF,TGTGCCAGCAGCGATAACAGGGGATCACCCCTCCACTTT,.,TRBV3-1/TRBV3-2,TRBJ1-6,13,TRBD1
CASSPGQGAYNEQFF,TGTGCCAGCTCGCCGGGACAGGGGGCCTACAATGAGCAGTTCTTC,.,TRBV18,TRBJ2-1,15,TRBD1
CASSAQSAAGGFQETQYF,TGTGCCAGCAGCGCCCAATCGGCGGCAGGGGGTTTCCAAGAGACCCAGTACTTC,.,TRBV9,TRBJ2-5,18,TRBD1
CASRRVQGDSPLHF,TGTGCCAGCAGGCGAGTACAGGGAGATTCACCCCTCCACTTT,.,TRBV6-4,TRBJ1-6,14,.
CASSSGLAGSQRYEQYF,TGTGCCAGCAGCTCGGGACTAGCGGGATCCCAGCGATACGAGCAGTACTTC,.,TRBV12-1,TRBJ2-7,17,.
CASSSDSGSIGNEQFF,TGTGCCAGCAGTTCGGATAGCGGGAGCATAGGGAATGAGCAGTTCTTC,.,TRBV6-5,TRBJ2-1,16,TRBD2
CSASRTSGNNEQFF,TGCAGTGCTAGTAGGACTAGCGGTAACAATGAGCAGTTCTTC,.,TRBV20-1,TRBJ2-1,14,TRBD2
CASSLLSRGRTDTQYF,TGCGCCAGCAGCCTCCTTTCCAGGGGGAGAACAGATACGCAGTATTTT,.,TRBV5-1,TRBJ2-3,16,TRBD1
CASNLKPGGGNEQFF,TGTGCCAGCAATTTAAAGCCGGGAGGGGGAAATGAGCAGTTCTTC,.,TRBV6-5,TRBJ2-1,15,TRBD2
CASRPGTGSYNEQFF,TGCGCCAGCAGACCCGGGACAGGCTCCTACAATGAGCAGTTCTTC,once,TRBV5-1,TRBJ2-1,15,TRBD1
CASSTGHGNEKLFF,TGCGCCAGCAGTACCGGACACGGCAATGAAAAACTGTTTTTT,.,TRBV5-1,TRBJ1-4,14,.
CASPAGGDYNEQFF,TGTGCCAGCCCTGCGGGGGGAGACTACAATGAGCAGTTCTTC,.,TRBV7-9,TRBJ2-1,14,TRBD2
CAWTPGREADTQYF,TGTGCCTGGACCCCGGGCCGGGAGGCAGATACGCAGTATTTT,.,TRBV30,TRBJ2-3,14,TRBD2
CAWTFRTGGFGTQYF,TGTGCCTGGACCTTCAGGACAGGGGGCTTTGGGACCCAGTACTTC,.,TRBV30,TRBJ2-5,15,TRBD1
CASRGGQSSYNEQFF,TGTGCCAGCAGGGGGGGACAGAGCTCCTACAATGAGCAGTTCTTC,.,TRBV2,TRBJ2-1,15,.
CASSWNRGQQPQHF,TGTGCCAGCAGTTGGAACAGGGGGCAGCAGCCCCAGCATTTT,.,TRBV28,TRBJ1-5,14,TRBD1
CASSLNNEQFF,TGTGCCAGCTCACTTAACAATGAGCAGTTCTTC,.,TRBV18,TRBJ2-1,11,.
CATKAGAGTDTQYF,TGTGCCACAAAGGCGGGGGCCGGCACAGATACGCAGTATTTT,.,TRBV6-4,TRBJ2-3,14,.
CASSLEFGRMNTEAFF,TGTGCCAGCAGCTTAGAGTTTGGCCGCATGAACACTGAAGCTTTCTTT,.,TRBV11-2,TRBJ1-1,16,.
CASSRGQGGPYEQYF,TGTGCCAGCAGCCGGGGACAGGGGGGCCCCTACGAGCAGTACTTC,few,TRBV5-4,TRBJ2-7,15,TRBD1
CASSELGTAQETQYF,TGTGCCAGCAGTGAATTGGGGACTGCACAAGAGACCCAGTACTTC,.,TRBV2,TRBJ2-5,15,.
CASSQEGHYGYTF,TGTGCCAGTAGTCAGGAGGGACACTATGGCTACACCTTC,.,TRBV19,TRBJ1-2,13,.
CASTGSSNQPQHF,TGTGCCAGCACCGGGAGTAGCAATCAGCCCCAGCATTTT,.,TRBV12-3/TRBV12-4,TRBJ1-5,13,.
CASSYAREGYGYTF,TGTGCCAGCAGTTACGCCAGGGAAGGGTATGGCTACACCTTC,.,TRBV6-5,TRBJ1-2,14,.